In its sample, the clone carrying this TCR beta chain was seen once. Its antigen remains unknown. The CDR3 totals 18 residues. Germline values: CDR1 MGHRA, CDR2 YSYEKL. V lost 4 bases and J 4 bases, leaving 23 bases between the germline ends. This sample was taken from a study of cytomegalovirus exposure and HLA in healthy donors. Study background: Both the approximately 120 validation repertoires and the approximately 700 first-cohort repertoires used the same platform, as reported by a later analysis. Study-level points and caveats: TCR beta chains numbering more than 150 were designated cytomegalovirus-associated. Across donors, most TCRs were seen rarely, yet some public ones were widespread. The tendency of first-cohort TCR clusters to co-occur in the approximately 120 validation repertoires was identified by a subsequent analysis.

The repertoire was sequenced with immunoSEQ multiplex PCR; TCRdb's copy has only in-frame clones and lacks some. The sample lists a few hundred thousand clones, approximately 80% seen once, with over 13% in the top ten. The TCR was taken from a woman aged 25 to 45 in good health and CMV-seropositive. V usage is TRBV4-1 and J usage is TRBJ1-3, with D perhaps TRBD1 (5 bases). Sequencing was performed on PBMCs. The CDR3 spells CASSPPQGLTSWGNTIYF. CDR3 coding DNA: TGCGCCAGCAGCCCGCCCCAGGGATTGACAAGCTGGGGAAACACCATATATTTT.